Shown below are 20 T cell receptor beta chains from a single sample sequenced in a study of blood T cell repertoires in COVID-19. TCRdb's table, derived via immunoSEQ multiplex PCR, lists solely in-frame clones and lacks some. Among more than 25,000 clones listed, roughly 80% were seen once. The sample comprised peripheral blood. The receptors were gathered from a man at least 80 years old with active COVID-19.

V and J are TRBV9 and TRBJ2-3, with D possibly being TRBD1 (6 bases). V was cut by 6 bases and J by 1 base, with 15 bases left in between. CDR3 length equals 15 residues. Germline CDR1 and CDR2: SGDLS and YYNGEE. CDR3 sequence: CASNTGQRGTDTQYF. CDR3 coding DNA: TGTGCCAGCAACACAGGGCAACGAGGCACAGATACGCAGTATTTT.

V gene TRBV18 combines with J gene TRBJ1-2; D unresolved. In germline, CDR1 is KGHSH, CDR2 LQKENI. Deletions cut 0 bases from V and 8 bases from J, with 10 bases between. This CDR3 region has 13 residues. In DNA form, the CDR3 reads TGTGCCAGCTCACCACCGGGCAGACAAGGCTACACCTTC. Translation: CASSPPGRQGYTF.

CDR3 bases: TGTGCCAGCAGCTCCCGGGACAGGTACCAAGAGACCCAGTACTTC. This encodes CASSSRDRYQETQYF. This chain links TRBV11-1 with TRBJ2-5; 8 bases map to TRBD1. V trimming: 4 bases; J trimming: 0 bases; junction bases outside the gene matches: 4. Looked up from germline, CDR1 is SGHAT and CDR2 is FQDESV (reference sequence). CDR3 size: 15 residues.

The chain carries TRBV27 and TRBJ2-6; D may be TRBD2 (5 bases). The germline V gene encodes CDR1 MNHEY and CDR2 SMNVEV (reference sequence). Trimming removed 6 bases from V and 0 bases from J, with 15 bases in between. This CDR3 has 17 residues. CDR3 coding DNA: TGTGCCAGCAGCCAACCCGGGATATTCTCTGGGGCCAACGTCCTGACTTTC. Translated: CASSQPGIFSGANVLTF. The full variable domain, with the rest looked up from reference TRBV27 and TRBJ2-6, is EAQVTQNPRYLITVTGKKLTVTCSQNMNHEYMSWYRQDPGLGLRQIYYSMNVEVTDKGDVPEGYKVSRKEKRNFPLILESPSPNQTSLYFCASSQPGIFSGANVLTFGAGSRLTVL.

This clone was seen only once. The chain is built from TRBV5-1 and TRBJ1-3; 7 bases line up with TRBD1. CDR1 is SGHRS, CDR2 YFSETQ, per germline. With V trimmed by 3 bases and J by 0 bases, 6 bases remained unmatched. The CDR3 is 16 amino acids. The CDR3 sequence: CASSWGQLNSGNTIYF. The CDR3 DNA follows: TGCGCCAGCAGCTGGGGACAGCTAAACTCTGGAAACACCATATATTTT.

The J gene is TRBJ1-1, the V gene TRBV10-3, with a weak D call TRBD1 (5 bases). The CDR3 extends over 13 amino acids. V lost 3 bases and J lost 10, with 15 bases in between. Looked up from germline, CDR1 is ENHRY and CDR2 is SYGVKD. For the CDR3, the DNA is TGTGCCATCAGTGATATCACAGGCAGGAGAGCTTTCTTT. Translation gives CAISDITGRRAFF.

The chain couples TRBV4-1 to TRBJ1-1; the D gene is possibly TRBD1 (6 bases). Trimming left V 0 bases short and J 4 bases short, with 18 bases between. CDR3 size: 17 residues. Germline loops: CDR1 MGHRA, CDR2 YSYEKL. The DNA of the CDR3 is TGCGCCAGCAGCCAAGATCCAGGGGAGAGCAGGGCCACTGAAGCTTTCTTT. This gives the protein CASSQDPGESRATEAFF.

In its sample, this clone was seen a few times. The CDR3 is CAISLGGNDQPQHF. The CDR3 DNA sequence: TGTGCCATCAGTTTAGGGGGAAACGATCAGCCCCAGCATTTT. The chain links TRBV10-3 to TRBJ1-5; tentatively, D is TRBD1 (6 bases). This CDR3 spans 14 amino acids. V lost 5 bases and J lost 5, with 13 bases in between. Per germline, CDR1 ENHRY and CDR2 SYGVKD.

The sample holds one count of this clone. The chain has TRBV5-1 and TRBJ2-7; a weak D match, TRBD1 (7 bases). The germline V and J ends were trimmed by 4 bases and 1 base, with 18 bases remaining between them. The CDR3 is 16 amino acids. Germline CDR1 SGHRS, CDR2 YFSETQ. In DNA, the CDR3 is TGCGCCAGCAGCATTGGGGGCCAGGGGGGTTCCTACGAGCAGTACTTC. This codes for CASSIGGQGGSYEQYF.

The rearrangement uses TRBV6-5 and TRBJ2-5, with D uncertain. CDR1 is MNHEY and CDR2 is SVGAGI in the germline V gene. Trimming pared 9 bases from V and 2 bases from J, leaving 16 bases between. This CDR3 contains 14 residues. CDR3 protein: CARVQHDCQETQYF. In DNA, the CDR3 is TGTGCCAGGGTTCAACACGACTGTCAAGAGACCCAGTACTTC.

The CDR3 spells CSVRTGTGNTGELFF. DNA for the CDR3: TGCAGCGTAAGGACCGGGACAGGGAACACCGGGGAGCTGTTTTTT. The J gene is TRBJ2-2, the V gene TRBV29-1, with 8 bases aligning to TRBD1. Germline V gene sequence: CDR1 SQVTM, CDR2 ANQGSEA. The V and J ends lost 6 bases and 1 base, in that order; junction bases with no gene match: 7. This CDR3 has 15 amino acids.

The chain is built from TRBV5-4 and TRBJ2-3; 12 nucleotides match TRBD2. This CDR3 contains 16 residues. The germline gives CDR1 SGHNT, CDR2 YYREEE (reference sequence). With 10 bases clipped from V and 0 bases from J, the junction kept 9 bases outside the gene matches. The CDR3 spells CAVRASGGGSTDTQYF. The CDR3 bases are TGTGCCGTCAGGGCTAGCGGGGGGGGTAGCACAGATACGCAGTATTTT.

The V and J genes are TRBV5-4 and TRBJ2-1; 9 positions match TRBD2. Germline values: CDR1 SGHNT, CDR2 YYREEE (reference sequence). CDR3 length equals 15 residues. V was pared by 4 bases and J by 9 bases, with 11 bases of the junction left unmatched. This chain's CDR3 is CASSLRLAAGGEQFF. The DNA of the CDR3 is TGTGCCAGCAGCCTTCGACTAGCGGCCGGGGGTGAGCAGTTCTTC.

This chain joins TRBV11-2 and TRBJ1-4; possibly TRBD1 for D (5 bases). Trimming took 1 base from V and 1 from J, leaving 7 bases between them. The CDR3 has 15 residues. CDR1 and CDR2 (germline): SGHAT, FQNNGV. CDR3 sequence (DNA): TGTGCCAGCAGCTTAGGGGGGGGAACTAATGAAAAACTGTTTTTT. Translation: CASSLGGGTNEKLFF.

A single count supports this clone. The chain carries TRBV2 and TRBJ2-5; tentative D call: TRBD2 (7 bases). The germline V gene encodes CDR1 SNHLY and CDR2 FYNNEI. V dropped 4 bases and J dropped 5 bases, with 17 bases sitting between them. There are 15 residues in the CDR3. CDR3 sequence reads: CASSAGGPRGETQYF. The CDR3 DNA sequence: TGTGCCAGCAGTGCCGGGGGGCCTAGGGGGGAGACCCAGTACTTC. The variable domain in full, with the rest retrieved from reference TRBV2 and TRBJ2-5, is EPEVTQTPSHQVTQMGQEVILRCVPISNHLYFYWYRQILGQKVEFLVSFYNNEISEKSEIFDDQFSVERPDGSNFTLKIRSTKLEDSAMYFCASSAGGPRGETQYFGPGTRLLVL.

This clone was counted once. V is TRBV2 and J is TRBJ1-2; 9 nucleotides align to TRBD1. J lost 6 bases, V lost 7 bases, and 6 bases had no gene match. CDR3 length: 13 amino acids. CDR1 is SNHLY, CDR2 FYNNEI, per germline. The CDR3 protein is CASNRGLGNGYTF. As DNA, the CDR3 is TGTGCCAGCAACAGGGGGCTCGGGAATGGCTACACCTTC.

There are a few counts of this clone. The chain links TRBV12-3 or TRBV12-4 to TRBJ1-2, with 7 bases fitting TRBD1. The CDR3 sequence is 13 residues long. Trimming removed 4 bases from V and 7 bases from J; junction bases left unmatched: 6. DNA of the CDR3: TGTGCCAGCAGTTGGCCAGGGGGGTCTGGCTACACCTTC. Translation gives CASSWPGGSGYTF.

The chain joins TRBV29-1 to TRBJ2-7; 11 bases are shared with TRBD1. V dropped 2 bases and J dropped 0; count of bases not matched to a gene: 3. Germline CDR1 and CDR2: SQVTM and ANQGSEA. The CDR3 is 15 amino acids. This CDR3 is CSVERGQGVSYEQYF. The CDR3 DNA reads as TGCAGCGTTGAACGGGGACAGGGGGTCTCCTACGAGCAGTACTTC.

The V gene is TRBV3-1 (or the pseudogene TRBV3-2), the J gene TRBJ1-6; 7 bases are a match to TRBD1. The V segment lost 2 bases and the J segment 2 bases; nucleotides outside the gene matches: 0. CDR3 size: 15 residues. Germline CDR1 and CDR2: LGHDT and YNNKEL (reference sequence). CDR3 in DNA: TGTGCCAGCAGCCAAACAGGGGCCTATAATTCACCCCTCCACTTT. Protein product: CASSQTGAYNSPLHF.

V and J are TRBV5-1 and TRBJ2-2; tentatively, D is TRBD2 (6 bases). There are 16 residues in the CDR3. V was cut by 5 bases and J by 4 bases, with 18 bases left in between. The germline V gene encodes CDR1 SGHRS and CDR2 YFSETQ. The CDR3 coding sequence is TGCGCCAGCAGTTCGATGGGGGGTTCGGCCACCGGGGAGCTGTTTTTT. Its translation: CASSSMGGSATGELFF.